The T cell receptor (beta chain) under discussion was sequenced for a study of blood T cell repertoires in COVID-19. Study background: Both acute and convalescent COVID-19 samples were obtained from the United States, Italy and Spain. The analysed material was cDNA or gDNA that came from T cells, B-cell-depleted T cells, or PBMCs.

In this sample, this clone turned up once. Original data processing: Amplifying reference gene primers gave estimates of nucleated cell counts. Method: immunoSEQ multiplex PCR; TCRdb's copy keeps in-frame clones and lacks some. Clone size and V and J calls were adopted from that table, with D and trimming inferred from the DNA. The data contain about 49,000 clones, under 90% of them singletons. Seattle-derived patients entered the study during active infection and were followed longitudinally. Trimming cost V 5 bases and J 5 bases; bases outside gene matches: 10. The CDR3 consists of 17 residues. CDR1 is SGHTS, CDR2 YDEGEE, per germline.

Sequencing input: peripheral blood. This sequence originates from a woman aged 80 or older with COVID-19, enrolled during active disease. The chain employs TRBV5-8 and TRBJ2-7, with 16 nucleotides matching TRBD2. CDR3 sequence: CASSPGTSGRAGHEQYF. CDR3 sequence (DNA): TGTGCCAGCAGTCCCGGGACTAGCGGGAGGGCCGGGCACGAGCAGTACTTC.